This TCR beta chain was found in a study of control samples from healthy donors and cancer patients. This table comes from immunoSEQ multiplex PCR, and its TCRdb copy is limited to in-frame clones, with some not included. The sample shows roughly 150,000 clones, 93% of them seen only once. There are 15 residues in the CDR3. V shed 6 bases and J shed 4 bases, with 20 bases lying between them. CDR1 is SGHRS and CDR2 is YFSETQ in the germline V gene. The receptor was derived from a man between 50 and 59 years old in good health. The material sequenced was blood. The chain links TRBV5-1 to TRBJ2-7; unclear D gene. The CDR3: CASKLPFKALYEQYF. The CDR3 region has the DNA TGCGCCAGCAAGCTCCCCTTCAAGGCCCTATACGAGCAGTACTTC.